This record looks at one T cell receptor beta chain sequence and its context. The method was immunoSEQ multiplex PCR; TCRdb's version includes in-frame clones alone and lacks a portion of them. The data show some 120,000 clones, 88% seen once. This sample stems from a study of radiation and T cells in renal cell carcinoma. The germline V gene encodes CDR1 LNHDA and CDR2 SQIVND (reference sequence). The CDR3 has 14 residues. The V gene end was trimmed by 6 bases and the J gene end by 1 base; junction bases not matched to a gene: 4. This sample's time point: blood 2 weeks post-SBRT. Stated treatment: 15 Gy SBRT to primary tumor, nephrectomy 4 weeks later. Serial blood draws occurred at baseline and 2 and 4 weeks post-SBRT.

This receptor was taken from a woman aged 70-85 years with renal cell carcinoma. J is TRBJ2-3 and V is TRBV19; the match to TRBD1 covers 7 bases. The material sequenced was blood, taken from a patient whose treatment included radiotherapy and nephrectomy. Written as DNA, the CDR3 is TGTGCCAGTAGCCGGGACAGACGCACAGATACGCAGTATTTT. It codes for CASSRDRRTDTQYF.